The 10 T cell receptor beta chains in this list originate from one sample, sequenced in a study of blood T cell repertoires in COVID-19. The assay was immunoSEQ multiplex PCR, and TCRdb's table has in-frame clones only and misses some. The sample has 310,000 or so clones, 88% seen once. Input material: peripheral blood. The receptors come from a woman aged 45-65 years with active or convalescent COVID-19.

The rearrangement joins TRBV6-2 or TRBV6-3 to TRBJ2-3; 7 positions match TRBD2. Trimming at V came to 0 bases and at J to 3 bases, leaving 12 bases not matched to a gene. In germline, CDR1 is MNHEY, CDR2 SVGEGT. The CDR3 sequence is 18 residues long. This CDR3 is CASSYSMRTGGITDTQYF. DNA of the CDR3: TGTGCCAGCAGTTACTCGATGCGGACGGGAGGAATTACAGATACGCAGTATTTT.

The chain is built from TRBV13 and TRBJ2-2, with 9 bases aligning to TRBD1. The CDR3 runs to 16 residues. Germline lookup yields CDR1 PRHDT and CDR2 FYEKMQ (reference sequence). After removal of 3 bases from V and 1 base from J, the junction contained 3 bases not matched to a gene. The chain's CDR3 is CASSFRQGGNTGELFF. The CDR3 DNA is TGTGCCAGCAGCTTTCGACAGGGGGGGAACACCGGGGAGCTGTTTTTT.

The gene calls are TRBV6-5 and TRBJ1-5; 7 bases fit TRBD1. The CDR3 totals 15 residues. V lost 8 bases, J lost 7 bases, and 14 bases stayed unmatched. The V gene's germline CDR1 is MNHEY and CDR2 SVGAGI. CDR3 protein: CASLRITGEAQPQHF. The CDR3 DNA reads TGTGCCAGCTTACGGATAACAGGGGAGGCACAGCCCCAGCATTTT.

This clone was found once. The rearrangement links TRBV27 to TRBJ1-2; D gene ambiguous. V shed 2 bases and J shed 8 bases, with 12 bases lying between them. CDR1 and CDR2 from the germline V gene are MNHEY and SMNVEV (reference sequence). The CDR3 spans 13 residues. The CDR3 sequence is CASSLDPTTGYTF. CDR3 DNA sequence: TGTGCCAGCAGTTTAGATCCTACCACGGGCTACACCTTC.

The chain couples TRBV9 to TRBJ2-7, with 7 bases matching TRBD1. The CDR3 totals 15 residues. Germline lookup yields CDR1 SGDLS and CDR2 YYNGEE. The trim removed 3 bases at V and 0 bases at J, leaving 6 bases unmatched. The CDR3 protein is CASSGRAGGSYEQYF. The CDR3 nucleotides read TGTGCCAGCAGCGGACGGGCAGGGGGCTCCTACGAGCAGTACTTC.

This chain joins TRBV7-2 and TRBJ1-5, with TRBD1 as a possible D gene (6 bases). V shed 3 bases and J shed 1 base, with 16 bases lying between them. Germline CDR1 reads SGHTA; CDR2 reads FQGNSA. This CDR3 is 17 amino acids long. For the CDR3, the DNA is TGTGCCAGCAGCTTCCTACACAGGGTACGAAGCAATCAGCCCCAGCATTTT. Translation: CASSFLHRVRSNQPQHF.

This clone was recorded only once. The rearrangement uses TRBV19 and TRBJ2-2; D possibly corresponds to TRBD2 (5 bases). This CDR3 is built from 17 residues. The V and J ends lost 3 bases and 4 bases respectively, with 18 bases between them. Germline V gene lookup returns CDR1 LNHDA and CDR2 SQIVND (reference sequence). This CDR3 reads CASSMALGSRGTGELFF. CDR3 nucleotide sequence: TGTGCCAGTAGTATGGCCCTGGGGTCTCGGGGCACCGGGGAGCTGTTTTTT.

A remark on this clone: Other DNA sequences in this sample translate to the same CDR3. The chain carries TRBV30 and TRBJ1-1; 7 nucleotides align to TRBD1. There are 13 residues in the CDR3. The germline V gene encodes CDR1 GTSNPN and CDR2 SVGIG (reference sequence). The J segment lost 0 bases and the V segment lost 4 bases, leaving 2 bases of the junction unmatched. The CDR3 DNA is TGTGCCTGGACGGGACAGTTGAACACTGAAGCTTTCTTT. It yields the protein CAWTGQLNTEAFF.

The chain links TRBV29-1 to TRBJ1-2, with D possibly TRBD1 on 6 matching bases. With 7 bases removed from V and 3 bases from J, the gap between germline ends came to 15 bases. This CDR3 has 13 residues. Germline values: CDR1 SQVTM, CDR2 ANQGSEA. The CDR3 DNA reads as TGCAGCGCCATGGGACAAGGAGACTATGGCTACACCTTC. Translating gives CSAMGQGDYGYTF.

The V gene is TRBV5-1, the J gene TRBJ2-3, with TRBD2 matching over 8 bases. Unmatched junction bases numbered 13, after V lost 4 bases and J lost 3 bases. The CDR3 covers 17 residues. The germline V gene encodes CDR1 SGHRS and CDR2 YFSETQ. CDR3 in amino acids: CASSPMFGGGRTDTQYF. Written as DNA, the CDR3 is TGCGCCAGCAGCCCCATGTTCGGCGGGGGGCGGACAGATACGCAGTATTTT.